This T cell receptor beta chain was sequenced for a study of blood T cells in healthy people across ages. The V and J ends lost 5 bases and 7 bases respectively, with 24 bases between them. The germline V gene encodes CDR1 SGHAT and CDR2 FQNNGV. This CDR3 has 16 residues. The authors ran a second PCR of about 7 to 12 cycles using a sample-barcoded 5' primer and a J-beta primer mix. With 12 random nucleotides, a template-switch adaptor tagged each individual cDNA molecule. A single record per CDR3 protein comes from TCRdb applying MiXCR to the 5' RACE reads. The table includes fewer than 900,000 distinct CDR3 sequences, 49% detected once.

The TCR originated in a woman aged 60-70 years in good health. J is TRBJ2-7 and V is TRBV11-2; a possible D gene is TRBD1 (6 bases). Sequencing input: blood. CDR3 DNA sequence: TGTGCCAGCAGCCCGACAGACAGGACTTCATACAATGAGCAGTACTTC. This sequence encodes CASSPTDRTSYNEQYF. The full variable domain, with the rest looked up from reference TRBV11-2 and TRBJ2-7, is EAGVAQSPRYKIIEKRQSVAFWCNPISGHATLYWYQQILGQGPKLLIQFQNNGVVDDSQLPKDRFSAERLKGVDSTLKIQPAKLEDSAVYLCASSPTDRTSYNEQYFGPGTRLTVT.